This T cell receptor (beta chain) was profiled in a study of cytotoxic CD8 clonotypes in ibrutinib-treated CLL. Whole-study context: Responses: 24 partial, 2 complete; after median approximately 70 months, around 15 stayed remitted, some twelve progressed.

A note on this clone: Its matching antigen is unknown.

CDR1 is MNHEY, CDR2 SMNVEV, per germline (reference sequence). Trimming at V came to 7 bases and at J to 2 bases, leaving 5 bases not matched to a gene. The CDR3 spans 13 residues. Findings and limits, study-wide: Clonality went up at ibrutinib response and then declined back toward baseline at progression.

Generated by immunoSEQ multiplex PCR, the TCRdb table keeps only in-frame clones and is missing some. The sample records 55,000 to 80,000 clones, 57% being singletons. The rearrangement joins TRBV27 to TRBJ2-7, with 7 bases fitting TRBD2. Sequenced here: PBMCs, sampled after 12 months of ibrutinib treatment. This TCR came from a human donor with chronic lymphocytic leukemia. The CDR3: CASKIAGTYEQYF. The CDR3 coding sequence is TGTGCCAGCAAGATAGCGGGTACCTACGAGCAGTACTTC.